Listed below are T cell receptor beta chains from one sample, sequenced in a study of molecular identifiers for immune sequencing clone quantification. MiXCR, applied by TCRdb to the PCR reads, yields one record per CDR3 protein. The sample consists of about 510,000 distinct CDR3 sequences, 20% to 25% of them appearing once. Sequenced input: naive CD8+ T cells from blood, with Jurkat cell RNA spiked in. All receptors derive from a human donor in good health. Some libraries in this study had Jurkat cell RNA spiked in. CDR3s include the opening cysteine and the closing phenylalanine or tryptophan. Each record gives: clone size, D gene, J gene, V gene, CDR3 DNA, CDR3 protein. The D gene is left open where the match is weak. Size tells how often a clone was seen (once, few, many) or the class of an expanded clone, and some rows leave it out.

- TRBD1 TRBJ1-4 TRBV4-1 TGCGCCAGCAGCCAACTAAGCAGGGGGTTAAATGAAAAACTGTTTTTT CASSQLSRGLNEKLFF
- - TRBJ1-2 TRBV29-1 TGCAGCGCGAAACCGGGACTGAGGGGAGGCTACACCTTC CSAKPGLRGGYTF
many - TRBJ2-7 TRBV28 TGTGCCAGCAGTTTCCTGCCCGACAGGCTATACGAGCAGTACTTC CASSFLPDRLYEQYF
few TRBD2 TRBJ2-3 TRBV5-6 TGTGCCAGCAGCACCGCTGGCTTAGCGGGGATACGAGATACGCAGTATTTT CASSTAGLAGIRDTQYF
few - TRBJ1-3 TRBV7-9 TGTGCCAGCAGCTTAGCCGGGAGGTCTGGAAACACCATATATTTT CASSLAGRSGNTIYF
few - TRBJ2-7 TRBV7-6 TGTGCCAGCAGCTTAAAATCTGGACAGAATTACTACGAGCAGTACTTC CASSLKSGQNYYEQYF
once - TRBJ2-2 TRBV7-9 TGTGCCAGCAGCTTAGGAATCACCGGGGAGCTGGTTTTT CASSLGITGELVF
- - TRBJ2-2 TRBV3-1 TGTGCCAGCAGCCAATTAGGGTCAGCGAACACCGGGGAGCTGTTTTTT CASSQLGSANTGELFF
many TRBD2 TRBJ2-7 TRBV9 TGTGCCAGCAGCGTGGCTAGCGGGGGTTCCTACGAGCAGTACTTC CASSVASGGSYEQYF
many - TRBJ1-2 TRBV30 TGTGCCTGGAGTGCGGGGGCTAACTATGGCTACACCTTC CAWSAGANYGYTF
- - TRBJ2-1 TRBV24-1 TGTGCCACCAGTGATTTGCAGGGTCCCAGGTTCTTC CATSDLQGPRFF
- - TRBJ1-1 TRBV6-5 TGTGCCAGCAGACGACTAGGCACTGAAGCTTTCTTT CASRRLGTEAFF
few TRBD2 TRBJ2-5 TRBV27 TGTGCCAGCAGTTTAGTGGCGGGGGGCCGAGAGACCCAGTACTTC CASSLVAGGRETQYF
few - TRBJ2-5 TRBV7-9 TGTGCCAGCACCCAGATAGGTGTAGAGACCCAGTACTTC CASTQIGVETQYF
few - TRBJ2-7 TRBV6-5 TGTGCCAGCAGTCCCCTCCAGGGTACAAACGAGCAGTACTTC CASSPLQGTNEQYF
many - TRBJ1-1 TRBV9 TGTGCCAGCAGCCTCACGGTCGGAGGAAGGACTGAAGCTTTCTTT CASSLTVGGRTEAFF
few TRBD1 TRBJ2-7 TRBV19 TGTGCCAGTATGGGGGGGACAGGGAGGAACGAGCAGTACTTC CASMGGTGRNEQYF
- TRBD2 TRBJ2-3 TRBV2 TGTGCCAGCAGTGAAGGGCGGGGGGCCGGCACAGATACGCAGTATTTT CASSEGRGAGTDTQYF
- - TRBJ1-1 TRBV20-1 TGCAGTGCTAGAGATACCCCCATGGGCCGGAGCACTGAAGCTTTCTTT CSARDTPMGRSTEAFF
few TRBD1 TRBJ2-7 TRBV4-1 TGCGCCAGCAGCCTTACGAGGGACAGCGAGCAGTACTTC CASSLTRDSEQYF
many TRBD1 TRBJ2-7 TRBV5-6 TGTGCCTCGACCGGGACAGGAGAGTACGAGCAGTACTTC CASTGTGEYEQYF
many TRBD1 TRBJ1-5 TRBV19 TGTGCCAGTAGTAGCTGGACAGGGGGCCTTCAGCCCCAGCATTTT CASSSWTGGLQPQHF
- TRBD2 TRBJ2-7 TRBV4-1 TGCGCCAGCAGCCAAGATAGGGACTACTATTACGAGCAGTACTTC CASSQDRDYYYEQYF
few TRBD1 TRBJ1-5 TRBV2 TGTGCCAGCAGGGATACCGGGACAGTGCAGCCCCAGCATTTT CASRDTGTVQPQHF
few - TRBJ2-1 TRBV3-1 TGTGCCAGCAGCAGAAGAGTTCTAAATGAGCAGTTCTTC CASSRRVLNEQFF
many TRBD1 TRBJ1-1 TRBV4-1 TGCGCCAGCAGCCAAGGCTTGAGTCCAGGGGGCGCAGCTTTAGATGAAGCTTTCTTT CASSQGLSPGGAALDEAFF
few - TRBJ2-1 TRBV4-3 TGCGCCAGCAGCCCTGGACTGGGGCTTCCTGAGCAGTTCTTC CASSPGLGLPEQFF
many TRBD2 TRBJ2-7 TRBV20-1 TGCAGTGCTTGGGGCTCGGGACTACGAACGCCCTCCTACGAGCAGTACTTC CSAWGSGLRTPSYEQYF
many TRBD1 TRBJ2-7 TRBV19 TGCGCCAGCAGCATTACAGGGGCCTACGAGCAGTACTTC CASSITGAYEQYF
- TRBD2 TRBJ2-3 TRBV2 TGTGCCAGCAGTGAGTCGGTAGCGGGGGGGCCTGTCACAGATACGCAGTATTTT CASSESVAGGPVTDTQYF
- - TRBJ2-1 TRBV25-1 TGTGCCAGCAGCGTGCAGGGGGGGAATGAGCAGTTCTTC CASSVQGGNEQFF
many TRBD1 TRBJ1-6 TRBV12-3/TRBV12-4 TGTGCCAGCAGAGACAGGGGTTGGAATTCACCCCTCCACTTT CASRDRGWNSPLHF
many TRBD1 TRBJ2-7 TRBV29-1 TGCAGCGTGGCTCCGGGACAGGGGGCCGGTTACGAGCAGTACTTC CSVAPGQGAGYEQYF
few - TRBJ2-7 TRBV9 TGTGCCAGCAGCGTTGGGGACCGAGTCTACGAGCAGTACTTC CASSVGDRVYEQYF
many TRBD2 TRBJ2-1 TRBV6-5 TGTGCCAGCAGTCCACTAGCGGGAAGCAATGAGCAGTTCTTC CASSPLAGSNEQFF
few TRBD2 TRBJ2-1 TRBV30 TGTGCCTGGAGTCTGCGGGGGTCCTACAATGAGCAGTTCTTC CAWSLRGSYNEQFF
few - TRBJ2-1 TRBV4-1 TGCGCCAGCAGCCAAGAAGCACTAGCCCAGGCCCGTGAGCAGTTCTTC CASSQEALAQAREQFF
- TRBD1 TRBJ1-2 TRBV27 TGTGCCAGCAGTTTATTGGGACAGGACCTATCCTATGGCTACACCTTC CASSLLGQDLSYGYTF
- TRBD2 TRBJ2-3 TRBV4-3 TGCGCCAGCAGCCAAATTCATGGGGGTGCGGGGGGCACAGATACGCAGTATTTT CASSQIHGGAGGTDTQYF
few - TRBJ2-1 TRBV5-1 TGCGCCAGCAGCTTGGTAGGATCCCTTAGAAGGGGACACAATGAGCAGTTCTTC CASSLVGSLRRGHNEQFF
many TRBD2 TRBJ2-3 TRBV12-3/TRBV12-4 TGTGCCAGCGGGGGGGGAGATACGCAGTATTTT CASGGGDTQYF
many - TRBJ2-7 TRBV6-2/TRBV6-3 TGTGCCAGCAGTTACAGTCAGGGGAGGAACGAGCAGTACTTC CASSYSQGRNEQYF
many - TRBJ2-5 TRBV5-6 TGTGCCAGCAGCTTTGCATACCAAGAGACCCAGTACTTC CASSFAYQETQYF
once - TRBJ2-7 TRBV11-2 TGTGCCAGCAGATCTTACGCGGTAACGGGTGGAGGCGGGCAGTACTTC CASRSYAVTGGGGQYF
- - TRBJ2-1 TRBV4-3 TGCGCCAGCAGCCAAGGACTAACCGAGATCGATGAGCAGTTCTTC CASSQGLTEIDEQFF
- TRBD1 TRBJ2-1 TRBV7-9 TGTGCCAGCAGCCTACCTGCCGGGTCAACAGGGGAATATTTGAATGAGCAGTTCTTC CASSLPAGSTGEYLNEQFF
few - TRBJ1-1 TRBV20-1 TGCAGTGCTATAGGGCGGGTCTGGCACACTGAAGCTTTCTTT CSAIGRVWHTEAFF